This T cell receptor beta chain was sequenced during a study of blood T cell repertoires in COVID-19. On the study more broadly: T cells, B-cell-depleted T cells, or PBMCs provided the cDNA or gDNA that served as material.

Authors' processing steps: Estimation of nucleated cell counts relied on the amplification of reference gene primers. Using immunoSEQ multiplex PCR, the repertoire was profiled, and TCRdb retains in-frame clones only, with some absent. From that table come the V and J calls and clone size; the DNA was used to work out D and trimming. The data contain roughly 50,000 clones, around nine tenths of them singletons. The source material was peripheral blood. This TCR was recovered from a man aged 45 to 65 with acute or convalescent COVID-19.

The CDR3 coding sequence is TGTGCCAGCAGTTTAGAGCAGGACTCCTACGAGCAGTACTTC. Translated, it gives CASSLEQDSYEQYF. The chain couples TRBV28 to TRBJ2-7; D call uncertain. Trimming took off 2 bases at V and 0 bases at J, with 8 bases between the two ends. The CDR3 is 14 residues long. Germline CDR1 and CDR2: MDHEN and SYDVKM.